One sample yielded the 12 T cell receptor beta chains listed below, sequenced in a study of cytomegalovirus exposure and HLA in healthy donors. PCR employed 60 Vbeta and 13 Jbeta primers. Clones were sequenced by immunoSEQ multiplex PCR, and TCRdb holds only the in-frame ones, with some missing. The table has some 81,000 clones, around 70% seen once. The sequencing sample was made of PBMCs. Receptors were obtained from a middle-aged woman in good health and CMV-seropositive.

The chain recombines TRBV11-3 with TRBJ2-7, with 7 nucleotides matching TRBD1. Germline V gene sequence: CDR1 SGHNT, CDR2 YENEEA. The CDR3 is 14 amino acids. J lost 2 bases, V lost 5 bases, and 6 bases had no gene match. The CDR3: CASSEATGTYEQYF. The CDR3 DNA reads as TGTGCCAGCAGCGAGGCGACAGGGACCTACGAGCAGTACTTC.

The chain couples TRBV19 to TRBJ1-6; unclear D gene. The germline CDR1 and CDR2 sequences are LNHDA and SQIVND (reference sequence). Trimming pared 6 bases from V and 0 bases from J, leaving 15 bases between. The CDR3 loop spans 17 amino acids. The CDR3 bases are TGTGCCAGTAGACGGGAGGTAGGGAGCTCCTATAATTCACCCCTCCACTTT. It is translated as CASRREVGSSYNSPLHF. Supplemented by reference TRBV19 and TRBJ1-6, the full variable domain reads DGGITQSPKYLFRKEGQNVTLSCEQNLNHDAMYWYRQDPGQGLRLIYYSQIVNDFQKGDIAEGYSVSREKKESFPLTVTSAQKNPTAFYLCASRREVGSSYNSPLHFGNGTRLTVT.

This clone was seen once. The chain combines TRBV4-3 with TRBJ2-7; unclear D gene. Germline loops: CDR1 LGHNA, CDR2 YSLEER. The CDR3 length is 11 residues. Trimming shortened V by 1 base and J by 5 bases, and 3 bases separated the two germline ends. This chain's CDR3 is CASSQGHEQYF. DNA for the CDR3: TGCGCCAGCAGCCAAGGGCACGAGCAGTACTTC.

The gene calls are TRBV10-3 and TRBJ1-1, with D perhaps matching TRBD1 (6 bases). The CDR3 covers 13 residues. Trimming cost V 7 bases and J 3 bases, with 12 bases left between them. Germline V CDR1 and CDR2: ENHRY, SYGVKD. In DNA form, the CDR3 reads TGTGCCATCAAGTGGGGGCAAGACACTGAAGCTTTCTTT. It encodes CAIKWGQDTEAFF.

The chain carries TRBV27 and TRBJ2-3; D possibly corresponds to TRBD2 (5 bases). V gave up 4 bases and J gave up 0 bases, with 14 bases separating them. In germline, CDR1 is MNHEY, CDR2 SMNVEV (reference sequence). The CDR3 is made up of 16 amino acids. The CDR3, as DNA: TGTGCCAGCAGTTCCCTCCAGCGGCTTAGCACAGATACGCAGTATTTT. Translated: CASSSLQRLSTDTQYF.

CDR3 sequence: CASSWTSYNEQFF. In nucleotides, the CDR3 is TGTGCCAGCAGCTGGACTAGCTACAATGAGCAGTTCTTC. The V and J genes are TRBV7-2 and TRBJ2-1, with TRBD2 identical over 7 bases. This CDR3 region has 13 residues. Trimming at V came to 4 bases and at J to 3 bases, leaving 0 bases not matched to a gene. CDR1 SGHTA and CDR2 FQGNSA come from the germline V gene.

The chain links TRBV7-9 to TRBJ2-7; no reliable D call. Germline CDR1 SEHNR, CDR2 FQNEAQ (reference sequence). V shed 1 base and J shed 4 bases, with 5 bases lying between them. The CDR3 contains 12 residues. Here the CDR3 DNA reads TGTGCCAGCAGCTTAGGGGCGTACGAGCAGTACTTC. Translating it yields CASSLGAYEQYF.

This clone has just a few counts. This sequence joins TRBV18 and TRBJ1-2; weak D call: TRBD1 (6 bases). CDR3 length equals 12 residues. V was shortened by 5 bases and J by 8 bases, with 12 bases between the two germline ends. Germline CDR1 and CDR2: KGHSH and LQKENI. The CDR3 nucleotides read TGTGCCAGCTCAGGGGACAAATCAGGCTACACCTTC. Its translation: CASSGDKSGYTF.

This clone was recorded once. The J gene is TRBJ2-1, the V gene TRBV4-3; D might be TRBD2 (6 bases). The V gene lost 1 base and the J gene lost 2 bases, with 12 bases spanning the gap. Germline V CDR1 and CDR2: LGHNA, YSLEER. The CDR3 is 16 amino acids. The DNA of the CDR3 is TGCGCCAGCAGCCAAGGGAGGGAGGTAGCCTACAATGAGCAGTTCTTC. The encoded protein is CASSQGREVAYNEQFF.

V is TRBV7-2 and J is TRBJ2-1; 7 bases align to TRBD1. V trimming: 6 bases; J trimming: 0 bases; junction bases outside the gene matches: 5. The germline V gene encodes CDR1 SGHTA and CDR2 FQGNSA. The CDR3 length is 15 residues. The CDR3 is CASSPDRASYNEQFF. The CDR3 DNA reads TGTGCCAGCAGTCCAGACAGGGCCTCCTACAATGAGCAGTTCTTC.

J is TRBJ1-2 and V is TRBV14; D remains ambiguous. V lost 5 bases and J lost 1, with 17 bases in between. Germline assignment: CDR1 SGHDN and CDR2 FVKESK. This CDR3 has 16 amino acids. The CDR3 nucleotides are TGTGCCAGCAGCGTAGAACAGCGGCCGGATAACTATGGCTACACCTTC. It codes for CASSVEQRPDNYGYTF.

CDR3 protein: CASSLGTAIGQPQHF. The CDR3 coding sequence is TGTGCCAGCAGCCTCGGGACAGCGATAGGTCAGCCCCAGCATTTT. J is TRBJ1-5 and V is TRBV11-1, with 7 nucleotides matching TRBD1. CDR3 size: 15 residues. The V gene's germline CDR1 is SGHAT and CDR2 FQDESV (reference sequence). With V trimmed by 5 bases and J by 6 bases, 10 bases remained unmatched. Drawing the rest from reference TRBV11-1 and TRBJ1-5, the complete variable domain is EAEVAQSPRYKITEKSQAVAFWCDPISGHATLYWYRQILGQGPELLVQFQDESVVDDSQLPKDRFSAERLKGVDSTLKIQPAELGDSAMYLCASSLGTAIGQPQHFGDGTRLSIL.